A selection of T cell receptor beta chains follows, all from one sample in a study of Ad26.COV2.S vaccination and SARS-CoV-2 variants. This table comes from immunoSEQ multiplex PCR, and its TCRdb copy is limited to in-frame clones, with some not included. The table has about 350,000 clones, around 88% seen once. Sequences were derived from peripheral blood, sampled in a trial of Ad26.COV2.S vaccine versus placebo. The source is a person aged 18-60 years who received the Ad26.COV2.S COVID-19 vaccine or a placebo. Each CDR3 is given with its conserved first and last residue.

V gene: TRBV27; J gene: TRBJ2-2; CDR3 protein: CASSFGLALPGELFF
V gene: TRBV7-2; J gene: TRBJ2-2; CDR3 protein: CASSLSAVRSTGELFF
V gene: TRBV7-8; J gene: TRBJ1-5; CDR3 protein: CASSQIGVSNQPQHF
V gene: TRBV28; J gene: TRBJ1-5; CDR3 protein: CADGTGIQPQHF
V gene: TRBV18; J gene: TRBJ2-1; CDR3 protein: CASSPTNRGEQFF
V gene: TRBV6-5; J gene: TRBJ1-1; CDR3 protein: CASSYSGDTMNTEAFF
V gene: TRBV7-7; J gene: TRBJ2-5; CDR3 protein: CASSLQASPQETQYF
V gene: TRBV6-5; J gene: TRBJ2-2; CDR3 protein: CASRPGTGDTGELFF
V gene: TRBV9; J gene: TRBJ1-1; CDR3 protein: CASSPHRSNTEAFF
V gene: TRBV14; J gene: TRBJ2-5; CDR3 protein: CASSQVWTGAQETQYF
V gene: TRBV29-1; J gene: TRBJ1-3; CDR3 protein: CSVRTGEPWWGTEGANSGNTIYF
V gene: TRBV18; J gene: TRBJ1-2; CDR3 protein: CASSRGPITNYGYTF
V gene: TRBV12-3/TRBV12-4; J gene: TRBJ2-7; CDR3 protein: CASTSGPHEQYF
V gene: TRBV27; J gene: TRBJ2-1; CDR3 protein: CASSDLAGASYNEQFF
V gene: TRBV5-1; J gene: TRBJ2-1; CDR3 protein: CASSLVRNAYNEQFF
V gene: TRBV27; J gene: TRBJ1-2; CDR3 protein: CASSLSVARRHYGYTF
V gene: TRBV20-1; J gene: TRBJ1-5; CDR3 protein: CSASGEISRGQPQHF
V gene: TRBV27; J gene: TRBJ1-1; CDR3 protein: CASSLSLGAPTEAFF
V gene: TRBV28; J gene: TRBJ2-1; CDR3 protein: CASSFQTSYNEQFF
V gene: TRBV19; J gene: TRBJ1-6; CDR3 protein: CASSSDRGNSPLHF
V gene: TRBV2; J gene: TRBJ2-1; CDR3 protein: CASSGMKQSSYNEQFF
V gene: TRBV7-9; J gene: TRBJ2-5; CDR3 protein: CASSFPSGGKETQYF
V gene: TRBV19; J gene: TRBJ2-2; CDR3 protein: CASSVVGTGELFF
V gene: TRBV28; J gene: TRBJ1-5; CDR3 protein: CASNLRVSNQPQHF
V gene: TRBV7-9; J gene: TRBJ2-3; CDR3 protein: CASSFYGAGDLNTDTQYF
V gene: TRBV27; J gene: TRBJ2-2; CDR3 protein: CATAGGASGETGELFF
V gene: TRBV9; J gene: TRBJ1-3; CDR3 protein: CASSVTGDSSGNTIYF
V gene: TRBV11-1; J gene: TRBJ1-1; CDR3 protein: CASSFIQGSTEAFF
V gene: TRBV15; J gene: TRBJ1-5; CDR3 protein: CATSSAQGGNQPQHF
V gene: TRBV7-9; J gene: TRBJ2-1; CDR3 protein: CASSSGRSSSYNEQFF
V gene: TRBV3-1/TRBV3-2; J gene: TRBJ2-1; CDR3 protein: CASSHLRGPRSLNEQFF
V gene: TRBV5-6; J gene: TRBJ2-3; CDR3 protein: CASISVQGAGGTDTQYF
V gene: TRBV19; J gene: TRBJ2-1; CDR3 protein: CASSIASGSSYNEQFF
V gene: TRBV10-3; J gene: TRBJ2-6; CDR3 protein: CAIRQELSGANVLTF
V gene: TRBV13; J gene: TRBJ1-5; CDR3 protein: CASSLGRGGSNQPQHF
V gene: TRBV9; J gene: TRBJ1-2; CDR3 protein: CASSVGKQANYGYTF
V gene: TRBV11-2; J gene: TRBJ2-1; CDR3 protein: CASSYTGLAGDNEQFF
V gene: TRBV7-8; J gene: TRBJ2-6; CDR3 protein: CASSTAPGLAISGANVLTF
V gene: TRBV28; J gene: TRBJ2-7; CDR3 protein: CASRGTAVYEQYF